A selection of T cell receptor beta chains follows, all from one sample in a study of T cell changes during pregnancy in multiple sclerosis. Clones were read by immunoSEQ multiplex PCR, and TCRdb kept only the in-frame ones, dropping some. The repertoire holds 15,000 to 20,000 clones, with roughly 88% as singletons. The source material was CD8+ T cells from peripheral blood mononuclear cells, sampled after pregnancy. The receptor source for this set is a female donor in good health, enrolled as a control in a pregnancy study. CDR3s include the opening cysteine and the closing phenylalanine or tryptophan. A D gene is named only where the DNA matches it firmly. Rows may omit the clone size; those that give it use once, few, many or a size class.

size: -; V: TRBV7-8; J: TRBJ1-1; D: TRBD1; CDR3: CASSPGQKNTEAFF; DNA: TGTGCCAGCAGCCCGGGACAGAAGAACACTGAAGCTTTCTTT
size: once; V: TRBV7-6; J: TRBJ2-3; D: TRBD2; CDR3: CASSQTPGMGLAGGPGGDTQYF; DNA: TGTGCCAGCAGCCAAACGCCCGGGATGGGACTAGCGGGGGGCCCTGGGGGAGATACGCAGTATTTT
size: -; V: TRBV5-1; J: TRBJ2-2; D: TRBD2; CDR3: CASDGTSGRSGELFF; DNA: TGCGCCAGCGATGGTACTAGCGGGAGGTCCGGGGAGCTGTTTTTT
size: -; V: TRBV19; J: TRBJ2-1; D: TRBD1; CDR3: CASSPDRGRQDEQFF; DNA: TGTGCCAGTAGCCCGGACAGGGGGCGTCAGGATGAGCAGTTCTTC
size: medium-sized; V: TRBV6-5; J: TRBJ1-1; D: -; CDR3: CASVRGRLLGTEAFF; DNA: TGTGCCAGCGTCCGGGGGAGGTTATTAGGCACTGAAGCTTTCTTT
size: once; V: TRBV19; J: TRBJ1-2; D: -; CDR3: CASSIDVLSSYGYTF; DNA: TGTGCCAGTAGTATAGATGTCCTTTCCTCCTATGGCTACACCTTC
size: -; V: TRBV5-5; J: TRBJ1-2; D: -; CDR3: CASSLRWRGEGYGYTF; DNA: TGTGCCAGCAGCCTTCGGTGGAGGGGCGAAGGCTATGGCTACACCTTC
size: -; V: TRBV30; J: TRBJ2-7; D: TRBD2; CDR3: CAWIEGGHEQYF; DNA: TGTGCCTGGATCGAGGGAGGGCACGAGCAGTACTTC
size: -; V: TRBV19; J: TRBJ1-1; D: -; CDR3: CASNLRGSTEAFF; DNA: TGTGCCAGTAATCTCCGGGGGAGCACTGAAGCTTTCTTT
size: -; V: TRBV27; J: TRBJ1-2; D: -; CDR3: CASSLNLGGAGNYGYTF; DNA: TGTGCCAGCAGTTTAAACCTTGGCGGGGCTGGAAACTATGGCTACACCTTC
size: -; V: TRBV27; J: TRBJ2-7; D: TRBD1; CDR3: CASSSQTGDEQYF; DNA: TGTGCCAGCAGTTCACAGACAGGGGACGAGCAGTACTTC
size: few; V: TRBV5-6; J: TRBJ1-2; D: -; CDR3: CASSLAFSGVRSYTF; DNA: TGTGCCAGCAGCTTGGCCTTCTCGGGGGTAAGGAGCTACACCTTC
size: -; V: TRBV9; J: TRBJ2-1; D: TRBD2; CDR3: CASSLGLGGNEQFF; DNA: TGTGCCAGCAGCCTAGGACTGGGAGGGAATGAGCAGTTCTTC
size: -; V: TRBV19; J: TRBJ1-1; D: -; CDR3: CASSIVGTFTEAFF; DNA: TGTGCCAGTAGTATAGTTGGGACTTTCACTGAAGCTTTCTTT
size: -; V: TRBV7-9; J: TRBJ2-5; D: TRBD1; CDR3: CASSAKTGGEETQYF; DNA: TGTGCCAGCAGCGCCAAGACAGGGGGCGAGGAGACCCAGTACTTC
size: -; V: TRBV14; J: TRBJ1-2; D: -; CDR3: CASSRSGVGGYTF; DNA: TGTGCCAGCAGCCGCTCAGGGGTGGGCGGCTACACCTTC
size: -; V: TRBV5-1; J: TRBJ2-7; D: TRBD1; CDR3: CASSSGTDQTSYEQYF; DNA: TGCGCCAGCAGCTCTGGGACAGATCAAACCTCCTACGAGCAGTACTTC
size: -; V: TRBV5-4; J: TRBJ2-7; D: -; CDR3: CASSVWGGPYEQYF; DNA: TGTGCCAGCAGCGTGTGGGGGGGGCCCTACGAGCAGTACTTC
size: -; V: TRBV6-5; J: TRBJ2-7; D: -; CDR3: CASSYRLAYEQYF; DNA: TGTGCCAGCAGTTACAGGCTAGCCTACGAGCAGTACTTC
size: -; V: TRBV5-4; J: TRBJ2-7; D: -; CDR3: CASRGGGTESSYEQYF; DNA: TGTGCCAGCAGAGGTGGGGGGACCGAGAGCTCCTACGAGCAGTACTTC
size: -; V: TRBV7-2; J: TRBJ2-3; D: -; CDR3: CASSFRGRNTDTQYF; DNA: TGTGCCAGCAGCTTCCGCGGTAGGAACACAGATACGCAGTATTTT
size: once; V: TRBV19; J: TRBJ1-5; D: -; CDR3: CASSGAGAQPQHF; DNA: TGTGCCAGTAGTGGGGCAGGGGCCCAGCCCCAGCATTTT
size: -; V: TRBV4-1; J: TRBJ1-5; D: TRBD1; CDR3: CASSQATGGSQPQHF; DNA: TGCGCCAGCAGCCAAGCGACAGGGGGCAGTCAGCCCCAGCATTTT
size: -; V: TRBV2; J: TRBJ2-6; D: TRBD1; CDR3: CASESGTGSSGANVLTF; DNA: TGTGCCAGCGAGTCGGGGACAGGGAGCTCTGGGGCCAACGTCCTGACTTTC
size: -; V: TRBV7-9; J: TRBJ1-2; D: TRBD1; CDR3: CASSLDIRQGADGYTF; DNA: TGTGCCAGCAGCTTAGATATAAGGCAGGGGGCCGATGGCTACACCTTC
size: -; V: TRBV27; J: TRBJ2-7; D: TRBD2; CDR3: CASRGLAGPSYEQYF; DNA: TGTGCCAGCAGGGGACTAGCGGGTCCCTCCTACGAGCAGTACTTC
size: -; V: TRBV6-5; J: TRBJ1-1; D: -; CDR3: CASNRGMNTEAFF; DNA: TGTGCCAGCAATCGGGGAATGAACACTGAAGCTTTCTTT
size: -; V: TRBV6-5; J: TRBJ2-5; D: -; CDR3: CASSPGVEETQYF; DNA: TGTGCCAGCAGCCCGGGGGTCGAAGAGACCCAGTACTTC
size: once; V: TRBV10-3; J: TRBJ1-1; D: -; CDR3: CAISEGVNTEAFF; DNA: TGTGCCATCAGTGAGGGAGTGAACACTGAAGCTTTCTTT
size: -; V: TRBV27; J: TRBJ1-5; D: TRBD1; CDR3: CASRPLEGANQPQHF; DNA: TGTGCCAGCAGACCACTTGAGGGGGCAAATCAGCCCCAGCATTTT
size: once; V: TRBV7-8; J: TRBJ1-5; D: TRBD1; CDR3: CASSSKQGGQPQHF; DNA: TGTGCCAGCAGCTCTAAACAGGGGGGTCAGCCCCAGCATTTT
size: -; V: TRBV19; J: TRBJ2-7; D: -; CDR3: CASSNGYHEQYF; DNA: TGTGCCAGTAGTAACGGGTACCACGAGCAGTACTTC
size: -; V: TRBV9; J: TRBJ2-7; D: TRBD2; CDR3: CASSERGLGDEQYF; DNA: TGTGCCAGCAGCGAGCGGGGGCTAGGTGACGAGCAGTACTTC
size: -; V: TRBV28; J: TRBJ2-5; D: TRBD2; CDR3: CASSFEPGCCGRAETQYF; DNA: TGTGCCAGCAGTTTTGAGCCGGGTTGTTGCGGGAGGGCAGAGACCCAGTACTTC
size: -; V: TRBV5-6; J: TRBJ2-7; D: TRBD1; CDR3: CASSFGQGTHEQYF; DNA: TGTGCCAGCAGCTTCGGACAGGGGACACACGAGCAGTACTTC
size: -; V: TRBV6-5; J: TRBJ2-5; D: TRBD2; CDR3: CASSLPGLALETQYF; DNA: TGTGCCAGCAGTTTACCGGGACTAGCTCTAGAGACCCAGTACTTC
size: -; V: TRBV12-1; J: TRBJ1-5; D: -; CDR3: CASSFREASNQPQHF; DNA: TGTGCCAGCAGCTTTAGGGAGGCGAGCAATCAGCCCCAGCATTTT
size: -; V: TRBV28; J: TRBJ2-7; D: -; CDR3: CASSLLSGYEQYF; DNA: TGTGCCAGCAGTTTATTGTCCGGTTACGAGCAGTACTTC
size: -; V: TRBV6-4; J: TRBJ2-6; D: TRBD1; CDR3: CASSDRGPGGANVLTF; DNA: TGTGCCAGCAGCGACAGGGGGCCGGGGGGGGCCAACGTCCTGACTTTC
size: -; V: TRBV5-1; J: TRBJ2-1; D: TRBD1; CDR3: CASSWELGTAAEQFF; DNA: TGCGCCAGCAGCTGGGAACTAGGGACAGCGGCCGAGCAGTTCTTC
size: -; V: TRBV18; J: TRBJ2-3; D: TRBD2; CDR3: CASSTSGVSTDTQYF; DNA: TGTGCCAGCTCAACTAGCGGGGTGAGCACAGATACGCAGTATTTT
size: -; V: TRBV5-6; J: TRBJ1-2; D: -; CDR3: CASRFWGDNYGYTF; DNA: TGTGCCAGCAGGTTTTGGGGGGACAACTATGGCTACACCTTC
size: -; V: TRBV5-1; J: TRBJ2-3; D: TRBD1; CDR3: CARGTGLPDTQYF; DNA: TGCGCCAGGGGGACAGGGCTCCCAGATACGCAGTATTTT
size: -; V: TRBV11-1; J: TRBJ2-5; D: TRBD2; CDR3: CASSLGTSGTQETQYF; DNA: TGTGCCAGCAGCTTAGGGACTAGCGGCACTCAAGAGACCCAGTACTTC
size: -; V: TRBV5-4; J: TRBJ1-4; D: -; CDR3: CASTTTGTREKLFF; DNA: TGTGCCAGCACAACGACAGGAACGCGTGAAAAACTGTTTTTT
size: -; V: TRBV5-1; J: TRBJ2-3; D: TRBD2; CDR3: CASSLVAGITDTQYF; DNA: TGCGCCAGCAGCTTGGTAGCGGGGATAACAGATACGCAGTATTTT
size: -; V: TRBV7-9; J: TRBJ1-5; D: -; CDR3: CASSKAEEVGNQPQHF; DNA: TGTGCCAGCTCAAAGGCTGAGGAGGTTGGCAATCAGCCCCAGCATTTT
size: -; V: TRBV4-1; J: TRBJ1-1; D: -; CDR3: CASSQGASKAFF; DNA: TGCGCCAGCAGCCAAGGGGCATCTAAAGCTTTCTTT
size: once; V: TRBV21-1; J: TRBJ2-7; D: -; CDR3: CASSKAMLPHHPPHSNFSYEQYF; DNA: TGTGCCAGCAGCAAAGCGATGTTACCCCACCATCCACCCCACTCTAACTTCTCCTACGAGCAGTACTTC
size: -; V: TRBV5-8; J: TRBJ1-1; D: -; CDR3: CASSFGGSNTEAFF; DNA: TGTGCCAGCAGTTTTGGGGGCTCGAACACTGAAGCTTTCTTT
size: once; V: TRBV7-9; J: TRBJ1-2; D: -; CDR3: CASSRGREYGYTF; DNA: TGTGCCAGCAGCAGAGGACGGGAGTATGGCTACACCTTC
size: few; V: TRBV30; J: TRBJ1-2; D: TRBD1; CDR3: CAWSPEHPGTGDGYTF; DNA: TGTGCCTGGAGCCCCGAACATCCAGGGACAGGGGATGGCTACACCTTC
size: few; V: TRBV5-6; J: TRBJ1-1; D: -; CDR3: CASSVDLNTEAFF; DNA: TGTGCCAGCAGCGTGGACTTGAACACTGAAGCTTTCTTT